This note documents a single T cell receptor (beta chain) sequence. The source of the sample is a study of T cell repertoires in cytomegalovirus infection. The CDR3 length is 15 residues. V was pared by 3 bases and J by 4 bases, with 5 bases of the junction left unmatched. MiXCR, applied by TCRdb to the reads, yields one record per CDR3 protein. The repertoire has roughly 600,000 distinct CDR3 sequences, roughly a quarter of them found once; the top ten carry around 7.6%. This sequence joins TRBV12-3 or TRBV12-4 and TRBJ2-1; 8 bases are a match to TRBD2. The sequenced material came from CD8+ T cells from PBMCs. The receptor's source is a human donor in good health (CMV status not recorded). Some clones in this sample may be carry-over from other donors' samples. The CDR3 DNA reads TGTGCCAGCAGTTTTAGCGGGGCGAAATACAATGAGCAGTTCTTC. It translates to CASSFSGAKYNEQFF.